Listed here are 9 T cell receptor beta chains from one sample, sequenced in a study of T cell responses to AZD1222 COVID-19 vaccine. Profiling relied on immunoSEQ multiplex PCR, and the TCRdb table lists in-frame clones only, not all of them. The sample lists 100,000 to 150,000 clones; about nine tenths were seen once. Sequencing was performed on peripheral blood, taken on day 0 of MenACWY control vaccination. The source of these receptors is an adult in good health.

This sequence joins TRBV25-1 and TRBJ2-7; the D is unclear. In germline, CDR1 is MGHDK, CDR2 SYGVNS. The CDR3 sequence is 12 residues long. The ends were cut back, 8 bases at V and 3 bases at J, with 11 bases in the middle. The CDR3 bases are TGTGCCAGCGCCGTACAGCACTACGAGCAGTACTTC. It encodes CASAVQHYEQYF.

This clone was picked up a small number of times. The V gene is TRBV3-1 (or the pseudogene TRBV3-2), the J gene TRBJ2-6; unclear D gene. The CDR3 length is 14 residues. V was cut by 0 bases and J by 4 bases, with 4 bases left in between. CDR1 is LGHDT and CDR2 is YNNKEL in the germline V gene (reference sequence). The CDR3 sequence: CASSQESGANVLTF. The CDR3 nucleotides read TGTGCCAGCAGCCAAGAGTCCGGGGCCAACGTCCTGACTTTC.

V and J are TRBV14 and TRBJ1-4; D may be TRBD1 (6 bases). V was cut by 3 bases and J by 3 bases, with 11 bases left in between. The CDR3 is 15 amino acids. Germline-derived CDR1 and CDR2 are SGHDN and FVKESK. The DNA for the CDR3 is TGTGCCAGCAGCCAGGGACACGTGTCTAATGAAAAACTGTTTTTT. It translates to CASSQGHVSNEKLFF.

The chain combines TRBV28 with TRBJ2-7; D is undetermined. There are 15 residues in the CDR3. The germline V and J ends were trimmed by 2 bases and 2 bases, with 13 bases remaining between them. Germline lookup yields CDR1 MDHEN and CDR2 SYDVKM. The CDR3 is CASSLARTSTYEQYF. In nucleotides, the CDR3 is TGTGCCAGCAGTTTAGCTAGGACGTCGACCTACGAGCAGTACTTC.

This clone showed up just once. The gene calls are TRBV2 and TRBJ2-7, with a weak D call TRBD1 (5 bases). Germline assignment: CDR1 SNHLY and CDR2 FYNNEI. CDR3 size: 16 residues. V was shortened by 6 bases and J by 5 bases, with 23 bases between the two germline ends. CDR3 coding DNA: TGTGCCAGCAGGGACGCCTCCTTGGGGCAGAACCACGAGCAGTACTTC. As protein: CASRDASLGQNHEQYF.

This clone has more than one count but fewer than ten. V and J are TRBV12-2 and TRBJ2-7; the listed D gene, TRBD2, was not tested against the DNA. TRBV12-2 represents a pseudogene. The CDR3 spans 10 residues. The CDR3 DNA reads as TGTGCGCACTGTGCCGACGAGCAGTACTTC. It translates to CAHCADEQYF.

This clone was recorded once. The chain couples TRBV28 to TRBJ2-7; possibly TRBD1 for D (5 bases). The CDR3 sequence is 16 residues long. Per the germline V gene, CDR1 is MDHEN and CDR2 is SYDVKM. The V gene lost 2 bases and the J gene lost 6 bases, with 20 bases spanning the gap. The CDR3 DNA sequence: TGTGCCAGCAGTTTAGGCCCCCGTACACTTAGGGGCGAGCAGTACTTC. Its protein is CASSLGPRTLRGEQYF. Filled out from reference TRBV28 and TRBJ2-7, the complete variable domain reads DVKVTQSSRYLVKRTGEKVFLECVQDMDHENMFWYRQDPGLGLRLIYFSYDVKMKEKGDIPEGYSVSREKKERFSLILESASTNQTSMYLCASSLGPRTLRGEQYFGPGTRLTVT.

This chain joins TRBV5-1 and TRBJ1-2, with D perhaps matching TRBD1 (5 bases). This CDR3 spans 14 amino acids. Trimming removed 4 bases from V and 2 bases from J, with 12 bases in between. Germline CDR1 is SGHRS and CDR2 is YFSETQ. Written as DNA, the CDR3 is TGCGCCAGCAGCGGAGGGGTCGCAAACTATGGCTACACCTTC. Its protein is CASSGGVANYGYTF.

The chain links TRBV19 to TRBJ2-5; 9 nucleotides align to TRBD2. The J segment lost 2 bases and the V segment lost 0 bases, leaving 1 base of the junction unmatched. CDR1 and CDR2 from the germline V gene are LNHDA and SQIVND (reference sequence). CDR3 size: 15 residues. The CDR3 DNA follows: TGTGCCAGTAGTATAGAGGGACTAGCACAAGAGACCCAGTACTTC. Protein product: CASSIEGLAQETQYF.